Below, 18 T cell receptor beta chains from the same sample are listed, as sequenced in a study of blood T cell repertoires in COVID-19. TCRdb's copy holds only in-frame clones and misses some; the assay was immunoSEQ multiplex PCR. The sample lists about 21,000 clones, roughly 90% occurring once. The specimen was peripheral blood. All receptors come from a human donor in a cohort sampled during active COVID-19.

This clone is judged medium-sized. V gene TRBV9 combines with J gene TRBJ1-5; D may be TRBD1 (5 bases). The germline V gene encodes CDR1 SGDLS and CDR2 YYNGEE. V was clipped by 0 bases and J by 1 base, with 8 bases between them. This CDR3 is 15 amino acids long. CDR3 region: CASSVGQRSNQPQHF. The CDR3 bases are TGTGCCAGCAGCGTAGGACAGCGAAGCAATCAGCCCCAGCATTTT.

The rearrangement links TRBV11-1 to TRBJ2-2; D not resolved. V was pared by 6 bases and J by 5 bases, with 16 bases between. The CDR3 has 15 amino acids. Germline V gives CDR1 SGHAT, CDR2 FQDESV (reference sequence). CDR3 nucleotides: TGTGCCAGCAGTCGAATCAGAGGTGATACCGGGGAGCTGTTTTTT. Its protein product is CASSRIRGDTGELFF.

The V call is TRBV19, the J call TRBJ2-7; TRBD2 might be the D (6 bases). V dropped 9 bases and J dropped 2 bases, with 20 bases sitting between them. CDR3 length: 15 amino acids. The germline V gene has CDR1 LNHDA and CDR2 SQIVND (reference sequence). The CDR3 DNA is TGTGCCAGCAATAACCCGATCACGGGGGCCTACGAGCAGTACTTC. Translated, it gives CASNNPITGAYEQYF. The variable domain in full, completed from reference TRBV19 and TRBJ2-7, reads DGGITQSPKYLFRKEGQNVTLSCEQNLNHDAMYWYRQDPGQGLRLIYYSQIVNDFQKGDIAEGYSVSREKKESFPLTVTSAQKNPTAFYLCASNNPITGAYEQYFGPGTRLTVT.

The V call is TRBV9, the J call TRBJ2-7; unclear D gene. Germline V gene sequence: CDR1 SGDLS, CDR2 YYNGEE. The CDR3 runs 14 residues. V lost 1 base and J lost 2, with 10 bases in between. CDR3 in amino acids: CASSVSPGTYEQYF. The CDR3 DNA reads TGTGCCAGCAGCGTATCCCCAGGAACCTACGAGCAGTACTTC.

The chain couples TRBV12-3 or TRBV12-4 to TRBJ2-3; D remains unclear. This CDR3 has 12 residues. Trimming shortened V by 3 bases and J by 6 bases, and 7 bases separated the two germline ends. The CDR3 here is CASSFPLDTQYF. DNA of the CDR3: TGTGCCAGCAGTTTTCCTTTGGATACGCAGTATTTT.

The chain uses TRBV6-5 and TRBJ1-6; no firm D call. CDR3 length: 15 amino acids. V was clipped by 0 bases and J by 6 bases, with 9 bases between them. Germline V gene data show CDR1 as MNHEY and CDR2 as SVGAGI. This CDR3 reads CASSYSAVPNSPLHF. CDR3 bases: TGTGCCAGCAGTTACTCGGCGGTACCTAATTCACCCCTCCACTTT.

The V gene is TRBV19, the J gene TRBJ1-5; the match to TRBD1 covers 9 bases. Germline trimming cut 4 bases from V and 5 bases from J; bases unmatched to any gene: 6. Germline CDR1 is LNHDA and CDR2 is SQIVND (reference sequence). The CDR3 is 15 residues long. CDR3 protein: CASSKGTGQDQPQHF. In nucleotides, the CDR3 is TGTGCCAGTAGTAAAGGGACAGGGCAGGATCAGCCCCAGCATTTT.

The chain recombines TRBV5-1 with TRBJ2-3; possibly TRBD2 for D (5 bases). V was cut by 4 bases and J by 4 bases, with 19 bases left in between. CDR1 is SGHRS, CDR2 YFSETQ, per germline. There are 16 residues in the CDR3. The DNA of the CDR3 is TGCGCCAGCAGCCCCGGGGATGTGAGCCTCGCAGATACGCAGTATTTT. It codes for CASSPGDVSLADTQYF.

The chain links TRBV9 to TRBJ1-1; TRBD1 is a possible D gene (6 bases). The V and J ends lost 2 bases and 3 bases respectively, with 11 bases between them. The CDR3 length is 14 residues. Germline V gives CDR1 SGDLS, CDR2 YYNGEE. As DNA, the CDR3 is TGTGCCAGCAGCGTTTATGCAGGGGACACTGAAGCTTTCTTT. Amino acids: CASSVYAGDTEAFF.

The rearrangement links TRBV9 to TRBJ2-3, with TRBD2 as a possible D gene (6 bases). CDR3 size: 15 residues. Germline CDR1 SGDLS, CDR2 YYNGEE. V gave up 2 bases and J gave up 0 bases, with 10 bases separating them. The CDR3 loop is CASSVNRGSTDTQYF. The CDR3 nucleotides read TGTGCCAGCAGCGTTAACCGGGGGAGCACAGATACGCAGTATTTT.

The chain joins TRBV5-6 to TRBJ2-3; possibly TRBD1 for D (6 bases). V lost 2 bases, J lost 4 bases, and 14 bases lay in between. The germline V gene encodes CDR1 SGHDT and CDR2 YYEEEE. The CDR3 covers 15 residues. The CDR3 region has the DNA TGTGCCAGCAGCTTTACCCCCAGGGGTTCAGATACGCAGTATTTT. It is translated as CASSFTPRGSDTQYF.

The chain uses TRBV9 and TRBJ1-3; a weak D match, TRBD1 (6 bases). With 3 bases removed from V and 2 bases from J, the gap between germline ends came to 9 bases. The CDR3 spans 14 residues. Per the germline V gene, CDR1 is SGDLS and CDR2 is YYNGEE. The CDR3 region has the DNA TGTGCCAGCAGCGACAGGGTGACTGGAAACACCATATATTTT. Amino acid sequence: CASSDRVTGNTIYF.

This clone was counted a few times. The chain links TRBV2 to TRBJ1-2; TRBD1 matches at 9 bases. Germline V lookup: CDR1 SNHLY, CDR2 FYNNEI. There are 13 residues in the CDR3. Trimming took 6 bases from V and 4 from J; bases not matched to a gene: 3. This CDR3 reads CASSTGGAYGYTF. DNA for the CDR3: TGTGCCAGCAGCACAGGGGGCGCCTATGGCTACACCTTC.

The chain carries TRBV25-1 and TRBJ1-4; no clear D. Germline CDR1 and CDR2: MGHDK and SYGVNS. The CDR3 covers 14 residues. V lost 3 bases, J lost 2 bases, and 7 bases lay in between. The CDR3 DNA reads as TGTGCCAGCAGTGACGGGAGGACTAATGAAAAACTGTTTTTT. This codes for CASSDGRTNEKLFF.

This clone has a single count. The chain links TRBV2 to TRBJ2-7, with unresolved D. Trimming shortened V by 6 bases and J by 3 bases, and 6 bases separated the two germline ends. Germline V gives CDR1 SNHLY, CDR2 FYNNEI. CDR3 length: 11 residues. In nucleotides, the CDR3 is TGTGCCAGCAGCGCGAGCTACGAGCAGTACTTC. This sequence encodes CASSASYEQYF.

This clone was found a few times. V and J are TRBV19 and TRBJ1-2; 7 bases align to TRBD1. The germline V gene encodes CDR1 LNHDA and CDR2 SQIVND (reference sequence). J gave up 4 bases and V 5 bases, and 7 bases lay outside the gene matches. The CDR3 contains 14 residues. CDR3 bases: TGTGCCAGTAGTCAAATACAGGGGATCTATGGCTACACCTTC. Translation gives CASSQIQGIYGYTF.

V and J are TRBV27 and TRBJ2-7, with 11 bases identical to TRBD1. Germline V gives CDR1 MNHEY, CDR2 SMNVEV (reference sequence). V was clipped by 5 bases and J by 4 bases; unmatched bases: 16. The CDR3 extends over 18 amino acids. The DNA for the CDR3 is TGTGCCAGCAGTCCACGGGACAGGGGGGTTGGGGGACTTTACGAGCAGTACTTC. Amino acid sequence: CASSPRDRGVGGLYEQYF.

The rearrangement links TRBV5-1 to TRBJ2-7, with 7 bases that match TRBD1. Germline V CDR1 and CDR2: SGHRS, YFSETQ. There are 16 residues in the CDR3. Trimming took 4 bases from V and 2 from J; bases not matched to a gene: 12. The CDR3 bases are TGCGCCAGCAGCCTGAACAGGGGCGGAGGAACCTACGAGCAGTACTTC. Protein: CASSLNRGGGTYEQYF.